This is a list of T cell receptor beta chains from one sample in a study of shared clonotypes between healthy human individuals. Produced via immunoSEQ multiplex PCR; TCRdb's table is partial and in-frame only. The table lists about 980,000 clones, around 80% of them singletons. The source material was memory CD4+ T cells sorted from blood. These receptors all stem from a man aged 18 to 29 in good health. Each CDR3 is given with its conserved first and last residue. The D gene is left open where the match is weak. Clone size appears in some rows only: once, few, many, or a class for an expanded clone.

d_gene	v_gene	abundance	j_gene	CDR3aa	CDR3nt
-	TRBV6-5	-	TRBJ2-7	CASSSRGSSYEQYF	TGTGCCAGCAGCTCGAGGGGGAGCTCCTACGAGCAGTACTTC
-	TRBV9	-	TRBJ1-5	CASSVEGGGNQPQHF	TGTGCCAGCAGCGTAGAGGGGGGAGGCAATCAGCCCCAGCATTTT
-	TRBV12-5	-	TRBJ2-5	CASGLVLTGTAETQYF	TGTGCTAGTGGTTTGGTCCTCACCGGGACTGCAGAGACCCAGTACTTC
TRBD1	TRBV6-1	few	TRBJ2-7	CASRNGQGRGEQYF	TGTGCCAGCAGAAACGGACAGGGACGGGGAGAGCAGTACTTC
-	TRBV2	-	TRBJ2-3	CASSVSRTVIETPSVGTDTQYF	TGTGCCAGCAGTGTCAGCCGAACGGTGATCGAAACCCCCTCGGTGGGCACAGATACGCAGTATTTT
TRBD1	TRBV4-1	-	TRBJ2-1	CASSEDRGRRNEQFF	TGCGCCAGCAGCGAGGACAGGGGGCGCCGCAATGAGCAGTTCTTC
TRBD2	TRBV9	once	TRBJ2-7	CASSVQAGVNEQYF	TGTGCCAGCAGCGTTCAAGCGGGAGTTAACGAGCAGTACTTC
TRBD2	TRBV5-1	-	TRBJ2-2	CASSPKGLAGAGELFF	TGCGCCAGCAGCCCCAAGGGACTAGCGGGAGCCGGGGAGCTGTTTTTT
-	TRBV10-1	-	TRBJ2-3	CASSERGTDTQYF	TGCGCCAGCAGTGAGAGGGGGACAGATACGCAGTATTTT
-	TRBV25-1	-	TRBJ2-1	CASSGWEQFF	TGTGCCAGCAGTGGGTGGGAGCAGTTCTTC
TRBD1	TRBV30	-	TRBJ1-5	CAWSVQGSQPQHF	TGTGCCTGGAGTGTACAGGGGAGCCAGCCCCAGCATTTT
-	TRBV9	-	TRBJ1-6	CASSALDLAYNSPLHF	TGTGCCAGCAGCGCCCTGGACCTGGCCTATAATTCACCCCTCCACTTT
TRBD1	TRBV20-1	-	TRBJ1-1	CSASRDSEAFF	TGCAGTGCTAGTAGGGACAGTGAAGCTTTCTTT
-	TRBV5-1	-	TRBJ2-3	CASSFTADTQYF	TGCGCCAGCAGCTTTACCGCAGATACGCAGTATTTT
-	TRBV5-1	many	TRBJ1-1	CASSTDKNTEAFF	TGCGCCAGCAGCACGGACAAGAACACTGAAGCTTTCTTT
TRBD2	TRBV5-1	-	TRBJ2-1	CASSLVAGVDNEQFF	TGCGCCAGCAGCTTGGTTGCGGGAGTAGACAATGAGCAGTTCTTC
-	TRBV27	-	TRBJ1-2	CASRVSGLHNYGYTF	TGTGCCAGCCGTGTATCGGGACTGCATAACTATGGCTACACCTTC
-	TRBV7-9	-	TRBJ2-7	CASSRQSNSYEQYF	TGTGCCAGCAGCCGACAGTCTAATTCCTACGAGCAGTACTTC
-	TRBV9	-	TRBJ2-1	CASSVGESNEQFF	TGTGCCAGCAGCGTAGGCGAGTCCAATGAGCAGTTCTTC
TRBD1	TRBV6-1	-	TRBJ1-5	CASTSTGGGNQPQHF	TGTGCCAGCACCTCGACAGGGGGAGGCAATCAGCCCCAGCATTTT
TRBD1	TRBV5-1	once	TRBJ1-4	CASSTGDSRNEKLFF	TGCGCCAGCAGCACCGGGGACAGTCGAAATGAAAAACTGTTTTTT
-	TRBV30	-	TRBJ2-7	CAWRFGGEQYF	TGTGCCTGGAGGTTCGGGGGCGAGCAGTACTTC